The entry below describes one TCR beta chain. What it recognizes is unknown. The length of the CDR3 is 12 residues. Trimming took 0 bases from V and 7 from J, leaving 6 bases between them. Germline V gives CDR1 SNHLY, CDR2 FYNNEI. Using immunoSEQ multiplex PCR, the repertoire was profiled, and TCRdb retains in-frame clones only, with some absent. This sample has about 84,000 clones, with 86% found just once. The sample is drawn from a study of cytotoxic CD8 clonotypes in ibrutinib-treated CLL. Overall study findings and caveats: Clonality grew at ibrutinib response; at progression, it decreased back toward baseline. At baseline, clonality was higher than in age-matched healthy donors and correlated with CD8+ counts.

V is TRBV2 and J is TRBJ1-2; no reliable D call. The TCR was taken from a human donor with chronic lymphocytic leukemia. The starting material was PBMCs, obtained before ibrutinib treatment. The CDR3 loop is CASSEAYAGYTF. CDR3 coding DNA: TGTGCCAGCAGTGAAGCTTACGCTGGCTACACCTTC. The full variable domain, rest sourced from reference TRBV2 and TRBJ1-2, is EPEVTQTPSHQVTQMGQEVILRCVPISNHLYFYWYRQILGQKVEFLVSFYNNEISEKSEIFDDQFSVERPDGSNFTLKIRSTKLEDSAMYFCASSEAYAGYTFGSGTRLTVV.